A selection of T cell receptor beta chains follows, all from one sample in a study of CD8+CD57+ T cells in acquired aplastic anemia. Each CDR3 protein is one row after TCRdb ran MiXCR on the reads. The repertoire consists of about 470,000 distinct CDR3 sequences, with about a third occurring once and the leading ten covering less than 0.85%. The sequencing sample was made of sorted CD4+, CD8+, or CD8+CD57+ T cells (not recorded which) from PBMCs. Receptor source: a human donor with aplastic anemia. CDR3s include the opening cysteine and the closing phenylalanine or tryptophan. D genes are given only for firm matches. Some rows have no size entry. The others give once, few or many, or a class for an expanded clone.

D gene: .
clone size: few
J gene: TRBJ1-4
V gene: TRBV30
CDR3 DNA: TGTGCCTGGGGAAACGAAAAACTGTTTTTT
CDR3 protein: CAWGNEKLFF

D gene: TRBD1
clone size: .
J gene: TRBJ2-2
V gene: TRBV7-3
CDR3 DNA: TGTGCCAGCAGCTTGAGACAGGGTGGTGGCGGGGAGCTGTTTTTT
CDR3 protein: CASSLRQGGGGELFF

D gene: TRBD2
clone size: .
J gene: TRBJ2-7
V gene: TRBV11-2
CDR3 DNA: TGTGCCAGCAGCCTCGGGGGGACTAGCGGGGGGGCTGAGCAGTACTTC
CDR3 protein: CASSLGGTSGGAEQYF

D gene: .
clone size: many
J gene: TRBJ2-7
V gene: TRBV7-7
CDR3 DNA: TGTGCTAGCAGCCCCATGCAGGGTACCGAGCAGTACTTC
CDR3 protein: CASSPMQGTEQYF

D gene: .
clone size: .
J gene: TRBJ1-4
V gene: TRBV28
CDR3 DNA: TGTGCCAGCAGACTAACAGGTGCTAATGAAAAACTGTTTTTT
CDR3 protein: CASRLTGANEKLFF

D gene: .
clone size: few
J gene: TRBJ1-2
V gene: TRBV6-5
CDR3 DNA: TGTGCCAGCAGTTACTCGAATTTGGCCGGAAACTATGGCTACACCTTC
CDR3 protein: CASSYSNLAGNYGYTF

D gene: .
clone size: many
J gene: TRBJ2-3
V gene: TRBV11-2
CDR3 DNA: TGTGCCAGCAGCTTGGGGCGGGCCCAGGCGACAGATACGCAGTATTTT
CDR3 protein: CASSLGRAQATDTQYF

D gene: TRBD1
clone size: many
J gene: TRBJ1-5
V gene: TRBV20-1
CDR3 DNA: TGCAGTGCTAGCGACAGGGATAATCAGCCCCAGCATTTT
CDR3 protein: CSASDRDNQPQHF

D gene: .
clone size: many
J gene: TRBJ2-3
V gene: TRBV7-2
CDR3 DNA: TGTGCCAGCAGCTTCAACAGGGATACAGATACGCAGTATTTT
CDR3 protein: CASSFNRDTDTQYF

D gene: .
clone size: few
J gene: TRBJ1-3
V gene: TRBV7-9
CDR3 DNA: TGTGCCAGCAGCTTAGGGGTTGGGGTGAACTCTGGAAACACCATATATTTT
CDR3 protein: CASSLGVGVNSGNTIYF

D gene: TRBD1
clone size: many
J gene: TRBJ1-5
V gene: TRBV20-1
CDR3 DNA: TGCAGTGCAGCACAGGGGACCAATCAGCCCCAGCATTTT
CDR3 protein: CSAAQGTNQPQHF

D gene: TRBD2
clone size: .
J gene: TRBJ2-6
V gene: TRBV20-1
CDR3 DNA: TGCAGTGCTAGAGATCTGGGGGGGAGCTCTGGGGCCAACGTCCTGACTTTC
CDR3 protein: CSARDLGGSSGANVLTF

D gene: .
clone size: .
J gene: TRBJ2-3
V gene: TRBV4-1
CDR3 DNA: TGCGCCAGCAGCCAAGACCCCGGGGAAGATACGCAGTATTTT
CDR3 protein: CASSQDPGEDTQYF

D gene: .
clone size: many
J gene: TRBJ2-5
V gene: TRBV10-1
CDR3 DNA: TGCGCCAGCAGTGAGTCGGCCTTCCAAGAGACCCAGTACTTC
CDR3 protein: CASSESAFQETQYF

D gene: .
clone size: many
J gene: TRBJ1-2
V gene: TRBV20-1
CDR3 DNA: TGCAGTGCTAGGCCGACCGACTTCTATGGCTACACCTTC
CDR3 protein: CSARPTDFYGYTF

D gene: .
clone size: .
J gene: TRBJ2-7
V gene: TRBV7-9
CDR3 DNA: TGTGCCAGCAGCTTAGCTCAGACAGTCTACGAGCAGTACTTC
CDR3 protein: CASSLAQTVYEQYF

D gene: .
clone size: many
J gene: TRBJ1-3
V gene: TRBV7-9
CDR3 DNA: TGTGCCAGCAGCAACGGGTCGCCTGGAAACACCATATATTTT
CDR3 protein: CASSNGSPGNTIYF

D gene: .
clone size: many
J gene: TRBJ2-5
V gene: TRBV7-3
CDR3 DNA: TGTGCCAGCAGCCCTGGGACCCAAGAGACCCAGTACTTC
CDR3 protein: CASSPGTQETQYF

D gene: .
clone size: few
J gene: TRBJ1-2
V gene: TRBV10-1
CDR3 DNA: TGTGCCAGCAGTGAATTGGACGGGGGTAGCGCCTACACCTTC
CDR3 protein: CASSELDGGSAYTF

D gene: .
clone size: .
J gene: TRBJ2-7
V gene: TRBV18
CDR3 DNA: TGTGCCAGCTCACATGCTCTCCGGGCGGAGCAGTACTTC
CDR3 protein: CASSHALRAEQYF

D gene: TRBD1
clone size: .
J gene: TRBJ2-3
V gene: TRBV7-2
CDR3 DNA: TGTGCCAGCAGCTCGGGACAGTACACAGATACGCAGTATTTT
CDR3 protein: CASSSGQYTDTQYF

D gene: .
clone size: many
J gene: TRBJ2-7
V gene: TRBV2
CDR3 DNA: TGTGCCAGCGTTGGCTGGTCCTACGAGCAGTACTTC
CDR3 protein: CASVGWSYEQYF

D gene: .
clone size: few
J gene: TRBJ2-2
V gene: TRBV7-8
CDR3 DNA: TGTGCCAGCAGCTTTAGCAGCGCGAACACCGGGGAGCTGTTTTTT
CDR3 protein: CASSFSSANTGELFF

D gene: .
clone size: many
J gene: TRBJ1-6
V gene: TRBV19
CDR3 DNA: TGTGCCAGTAGGTGGCGGGGCAATTCACCCCTCCACTTT
CDR3 protein: CASRWRGNSPLHF

D gene: TRBD1
clone size: .
J gene: TRBJ2-3
V gene: TRBV10-1
CDR3 DNA: TGCGCCAGCAGTGAGTCAGCCACGACAGGGGCGCAGTATTTT
CDR3 protein: CASSESATTGAQYF

D gene: .
clone size: many
J gene: TRBJ2-7
V gene: TRBV7-2
CDR3 DNA: TGTGCCAGCAGCTTAGCGTCGAACGAGCAGTACTTC
CDR3 protein: CASSLASNEQYF

D gene: .
clone size: .
J gene: TRBJ2-7
V gene: TRBV28
CDR3 DNA: TGTGCCAGCACACCCCTTGGGGGGGCCCCATACGAGCAGTACTTC
CDR3 protein: CASTPLGGAPYEQYF

D gene: .
clone size: few
J gene: TRBJ2-7
V gene: TRBV2
CDR3 DNA: TGTGCCAGCAGTTTTGGCTCAGTGCCCTCCGAGCAGTACTTC
CDR3 protein: CASSFGSVPSEQYF

D gene: .
clone size: many
J gene: TRBJ2-1
V gene: TRBV10-3
CDR3 DNA: TGTGCCATCAGTGAGTCGGGGGGAGTGGCTGAGCAGTTCTTC
CDR3 protein: CAISESGGVAEQFF

D gene: .
clone size: few
J gene: TRBJ2-1
V gene: TRBV10-3
CDR3 DNA: TGTGCCAGCAGTGAGACCGACAGGACCCCCTCCAATGAGCAGTTCTTC
CDR3 protein: CASSETDRTPSNEQFF

D gene: .
clone size: .
J gene: TRBJ1-1
V gene: TRBV6-2/TRBV6-3
CDR3 DNA: TGTGCCAGCAGTTACTCGAAAGTTGGTACCACTGAAGCTTTCTTT
CDR3 protein: CASSYSKVGTTEAFF

D gene: TRBD1
clone size: .
J gene: TRBJ1-2
V gene: TRBV5-1
CDR3 DNA: TGCGCCAGCAGCTTGGGGGGAAGGACAGGGGTGACTAACTATGGCTACACCTTC
CDR3 protein: CASSLGGRTGVTNYGYTF

D gene: .
clone size: .
J gene: TRBJ1-4
V gene: TRBV6-1
CDR3 DNA: TGTGCCAGCACCGCCCGAGGTTCCAATGAAAAACTGTTTTTT
CDR3 protein: CASTARGSNEKLFF

D gene: .
clone size: many
J gene: TRBJ1-2
V gene: TRBV20-1
CDR3 DNA: TGCAGTGCTAGAGGGCAGGGGTGGGGCTACACCTTC
CDR3 protein: CSARGQGWGYTF

D gene: TRBD1
clone size: many
J gene: TRBJ2-7
V gene: TRBV6-1
CDR3 DNA: TGTGCCAGCATTGGGACAGGGTCTAGCTCCTACGAGCAGTACTTC
CDR3 protein: CASIGTGSSSYEQYF

D gene: .
clone size: many
J gene: TRBJ2-7
V gene: TRBV10-3
CDR3 DNA: TGTGCCATCAGTGAGTCGGGTGAGCAGTACTTC
CDR3 protein: CAISESGEQYF

D gene: .
clone size: .
J gene: TRBJ1-2
V gene: TRBV10-3
CDR3 DNA: TGTGCCATCAGTGATGGACGGAAGGACTATGGCTACACCTTC
CDR3 protein: CAISDGRKDYGYTF

D gene: TRBD1
clone size: few
J gene: TRBJ2-7
V gene: TRBV5-4
CDR3 DNA: TGTGCCAGCAGCTACTTGACAGGGGGCGCCTACGAGCAGTACTTC
CDR3 protein: CASSYLTGGAYEQYF

D gene: .
clone size: many
J gene: TRBJ1-1
V gene: TRBV10-3
CDR3 DNA: TGTGCCATCACCCCGGGGGTGGGGGCTGAAGCTTTCTTT
CDR3 protein: CAITPGVGAEAFF

D gene: .
clone size: .
J gene: TRBJ2-7
V gene: TRBV6-1
CDR3 DNA: TGTGCCAGCAGAAAAGGGGGAACCGGATTAGGTGAGCAGTACTTC
CDR3 protein: CASRKGGTGLGEQYF

D gene: TRBD2
clone size: .
J gene: TRBJ2-3
V gene: TRBV10-3
CDR3 DNA: TGTGCCAACAGTGAGAGCGGGGCGACAGATACGCAGTATTTT
CDR3 protein: CANSESGATDTQYF

D gene: .
clone size: .
J gene: TRBJ1-2
V gene: TRBV9
CDR3 DNA: TGTGCCAGCAGTGTTGTACGGAACTATGGCTACACCTTC
CDR3 protein: CASSVVRNYGYTF

D gene: .
clone size: many
J gene: TRBJ1-5
V gene: TRBV19
CDR3 DNA: TGTGCCAGTAGTACCCGAAGCTTGGTGGTTCAGCCCCAGCATTTT
CDR3 protein: CASSTRSLVVQPQHF

D gene: TRBD1
clone size: .
J gene: TRBJ2-3
V gene: TRBV11-2
CDR3 DNA: TGTGCCAGCAGCTTGCGACAGGGGGGCGCAGATACGCAGTATTTT
CDR3 protein: CASSLRQGGADTQYF

D gene: .
clone size: .
J gene: TRBJ2-7
V gene: TRBV4-2
CDR3 DNA: TGTGCCAGCAGCCCGAATAGGGGTCAAGGGTTACCTCCCTCCTACGAGCAGTACTTC
CDR3 protein: CASSPNRGQGLPPSYEQYF

D gene: TRBD2
clone size: .
J gene: TRBJ2-7
V gene: TRBV4-1
CDR3 DNA: TGCGCCAGCAGCCAAGATCGAAGCGGGGGGGGCGTGATGTACTTC
CDR3 protein: CASSQDRSGGGVMYF

D gene: TRBD1
clone size: few
J gene: TRBJ1-2
V gene: TRBV29-1
CDR3 DNA: TGCAGTGTGGACAGGGACTATGGCTACACCTTC
CDR3 protein: CSVDRDYGYTF

D gene: .
clone size: few
J gene: TRBJ2-7
V gene: TRBV30
CDR3 DNA: TGTGCCTGGAGTGTACGGGGCGGGTACGAGCAGTACTTC
CDR3 protein: CAWSVRGGYEQYF

D gene: TRBD2
clone size: many
J gene: TRBJ2-5
V gene: TRBV20-1
CDR3 DNA: TGCAGTGCTTCCGGGACTAGCGGCGAGACCCAGTACTTC
CDR3 protein: CSASGTSGETQYF